The clone carrying this T cell receptor beta chain was detected only a few times. The data originate from a study of blood T cells in healthy people across ages. Study-wide context: For every two T cells, template switching captured about one barcoded beta molecule.

CDR3 length: 15 residues. V lost 6 bases and J lost 2; bases outside the gene matches: 6. Germline CDR1 is MNHEY and CDR2 is SVGAGI. Each sample gave at least 7 million isolated PBMCs. The use of a sample-barcoded 5' primer and a J-beta primer mix characterized a second PCR of roughly 7 to 11 cycles. TCRdb reprocessed the 5' RACE reads with MiXCR, giving one entry per CDR3 protein. The sample contains over a million distinct CDR3 sequences, roughly 45% of which appear only once. This sequence joins TRBV6-5 and TRBJ2-7, with 11 bases matching TRBD1. This sequence originates from a woman aged 55-70 years in good health. Sequenced input: blood. This CDR3 reads CASRLQGQGAYEQYF. Here the CDR3 DNA reads TGTGCCAGCAGACTGCAGGGACAGGGGGCCTACGAGCAGTACTTC.